Listed below are T cell receptor beta chains from one sample, sequenced in a study of shared clonotypes between healthy human individuals. Repertoires were generated with immunoSEQ multiplex PCR, while TCRdb's copy carries only in-frame clones and drops some. Of about a million clones listed, roughly 77% are singletons. Material: memory CD4+ T cells from PBMCs. The receptor source for this set is a man between 18 and 29 years old in good health. Some clones in this sample may be carry-over from other donors' samples. Both conserved end residues are part of each CDR3. The order of the fields is D gene, V gene, clone size, J gene, CDR3 protein, CDR3 DNA. A D gene is named only where the DNA matches it firmly. Only part of the rows carry a size: once, few, many, or a class if the clone is expanded.

d_call: NA; v_call: TRBV6-5; clone_size: NA; j_call: TRBJ2-2; cdr3_aa: CASSVVDIGNGELFF; cdr3_nt: TGTGCCAGCAGTGTGGTGGACATTGGGAACGGGGAGCTGTTTTTT
d_call: NA; v_call: TRBV28; clone_size: NA; j_call: TRBJ1-3; cdr3_aa: CASSLAGNTIYF; cdr3_nt: TGTGCCAGCAGTTTAGCTGGAAACACCATATATTTT
d_call: TRBD1; v_call: TRBV11-2; clone_size: many; j_call: TRBJ2-7; cdr3_aa: CASSPWTGGSDEQYF; cdr3_nt: TGTGCCAGCAGCCCCTGGACAGGGGGCTCCGACGAGCAGTACTTC
d_call: NA; v_call: TRBV28; clone_size: NA; j_call: TRBJ1-2; cdr3_aa: CASTPSPGASYGYTF; cdr3_nt: TGTGCCAGCACCCCTTCACCCGGGGCAAGCTATGGCTACACCTTC
d_call: NA; v_call: TRBV28; clone_size: NA; j_call: TRBJ1-5; cdr3_aa: CASSGAGLRTANQPQHF; cdr3_nt: TGTGCCAGCAGTGGAGCGGGACTCAGGACGGCCAATCAGCCCCAGCATTTT
d_call: NA; v_call: TRBV27; clone_size: NA; j_call: TRBJ2-2; cdr3_aa: CASSLRQRNTGELFF; cdr3_nt: TGTGCCAGCAGTTTAAGACAGAGGAACACCGGGGAGCTGTTTTTT
d_call: NA; v_call: TRBV18; clone_size: NA; j_call: TRBJ2-7; cdr3_aa: CASSPPTGRYEQYF; cdr3_nt: TGTGCCAGCTCTCCGCCGACAGGTCGCTACGAGCAGTACTTC
d_call: TRBD2; v_call: TRBV5-1; clone_size: once; j_call: TRBJ2-7; cdr3_aa: CASSLDPSGIPYEQYF; cdr3_nt: TGCGCCAGCAGCTTGGATCCTAGCGGGATCCCCTACGAGCAGTACTTC
d_call: TRBD1; v_call: TRBV7-8; clone_size: NA; j_call: TRBJ2-5; cdr3_aa: CASSLEGGAGRETQYF; cdr3_nt: TGTGCCAGCAGCTTAGAAGGGGGCGCGGGTCGAGAGACCCAGTACTTC
d_call: TRBD2; v_call: TRBV28; clone_size: NA; j_call: TRBJ2-5; cdr3_aa: CASSRRLAPQHF; cdr3_nt: TGTGCCAGCAGTCGACGACTAGCGCCCCAGCACTTC
d_call: NA; v_call: TRBV5-4; clone_size: NA; j_call: TRBJ1-1; cdr3_aa: CASSKEIMNTEAFF; cdr3_nt: TGTGCCAGCAGCAAGGAGATCATGAACACTGAAGCTTTCTTT
d_call: NA; v_call: TRBV9; clone_size: NA; j_call: TRBJ2-3; cdr3_aa: CASSVAGSGTDTQYF; cdr3_nt: TGTGCCAGCAGCGTAGCAGGGTCAGGCACAGATACGCAGTATTTT
d_call: NA; v_call: TRBV29-1; clone_size: NA; j_call: TRBJ1-1; cdr3_aa: CSVSSGRSEAFF; cdr3_nt: TGCAGCGTTTCGTCAGGGAGGTCTGAAGCTTTCTTT
d_call: NA; v_call: TRBV7-9; clone_size: NA; j_call: TRBJ2-5; cdr3_aa: CASSLVSPETQYF; cdr3_nt: TGTGCCAGCAGCTTAGTCAGTCCGGAGACCCAGTACTTC
d_call: NA; v_call: TRBV9; clone_size: NA; j_call: TRBJ2-2; cdr3_aa: CASSYAAEVGELFF; cdr3_nt: TGTGCCAGCAGCTACGCTGCTGAGGTGGGGGAGCTGTTTTTT
d_call: TRBD2; v_call: TRBV4-1; clone_size: NA; j_call: TRBJ2-1; cdr3_aa: CASSQDPGLARYNEQFF; cdr3_nt: TGCGCCAGCAGCCAAGACCCGGGACTAGCGCGCTACAATGAGCAGTTCTTC
d_call: NA; v_call: TRBV6-1; clone_size: NA; j_call: TRBJ1-3; cdr3_aa: CASCQSFSGNTIYF; cdr3_nt: TGTGCCAGCTGTCAGTCTTTCTCTGGAAACACCATATATTTT
d_call: NA; v_call: TRBV9; clone_size: NA; j_call: TRBJ1-4; cdr3_aa: CASSLTVGVNEKLFF; cdr3_nt: TGTGCCAGCAGCCTCACAGTCGGGGTTAATGAAAAACTGTTTTTT
d_call: NA; v_call: TRBV28; clone_size: NA; j_call: TRBJ1-2; cdr3_aa: CASSGSQNYGYTF; cdr3_nt: TGTGCCAGCAGCGGCAGCCAGAACTATGGCTACACCTTC
d_call: NA; v_call: TRBV2; clone_size: few; j_call: TRBJ2-1; cdr3_aa: CASSADSNEQFF; cdr3_nt: TGTGCCAGTTCGGCCGACTCCAATGAGCAGTTCTTC
d_call: NA; v_call: TRBV28; clone_size: NA; j_call: TRBJ2-7; cdr3_aa: CAAASPYEQYF; cdr3_nt: TGTGCCGCGGCCAGTCCCTACGAGCAGTACTTC
d_call: TRBD2; v_call: TRBV2; clone_size: NA; j_call: TRBJ2-7; cdr3_aa: CASSEARIAGVYEQYF; cdr3_nt: TGTGCCAGCAGTGAAGCCAGAATAGCGGGAGTCTACGAGCAGTACTTC
d_call: NA; v_call: TRBV28; clone_size: NA; j_call: TRBJ2-7; cdr3_aa: CASGPYEQYF; cdr3_nt: TGTGCCAGCGGCCCCTACGAGCAGTACTTC
d_call: NA; v_call: TRBV18; clone_size: NA; j_call: TRBJ1-3; cdr3_aa: CASSNRVDASRGGNTIYF; cdr3_nt: TGTGCCAGCTCAAACAGGGTGGATGCGAGTCGAGGAGGAAACACCATATATTTT
d_call: NA; v_call: TRBV29-1; clone_size: NA; j_call: TRBJ1-2; cdr3_aa: CSAGAHGGPYGYTF; cdr3_nt: TGCAGCGCTGGGGCCCACGGGGGGCCTTATGGCTACACCTTC
d_call: NA; v_call: TRBV6-1; clone_size: NA; j_call: TRBJ2-2; cdr3_aa: CASRRMGVGTGELFF; cdr3_nt: TGTGCCAGCAGAAGGATGGGGGTGGGCACCGGGGAGCTGTTTTTT
d_call: NA; v_call: TRBV6-5; clone_size: NA; j_call: TRBJ2-5; cdr3_aa: CASSYLGLQETQYF; cdr3_nt: TGTGCCAGCAGTTACTTGGGACTCCAAGAGACCCAGTACTTC
d_call: NA; v_call: TRBV18; clone_size: NA; j_call: TRBJ2-5; cdr3_aa: CASSPMETQYF; cdr3_nt: TGTGCCAGCTCACCAATGGAGACCCAGTACTTC
d_call: NA; v_call: TRBV5-1; clone_size: NA; j_call: TRBJ2-7; cdr3_aa: CASSLTGVSSYEQYF; cdr3_nt: TGCGCCAGCAGCTTAACGGGGGTTAGCTCCTACGAGCAGTACTTC
d_call: NA; v_call: TRBV2; clone_size: NA; j_call: TRBJ2-2; cdr3_aa: CASSIESGRAGELFF; cdr3_nt: TGTGCCAGCAGTATAGAAAGCGGGCGTGCAGGGGAGCTGTTTTTT
d_call: NA; v_call: TRBV5-1; clone_size: NA; j_call: TRBJ2-5; cdr3_aa: CASSLGGHETQYF; cdr3_nt: TGCGCCAGCAGCTTGGGGGGGCACGAGACCCAGTACTTC
d_call: NA; v_call: TRBV27; clone_size: NA; j_call: TRBJ1-2; cdr3_aa: CASSFQGNYGYTF; cdr3_nt: TGTGCCAGCAGTTTCCAGGGCAACTATGGCTACACCTTC
d_call: NA; v_call: TRBV7-9; clone_size: NA; j_call: TRBJ2-6; cdr3_aa: CASSQGYGANVLTF; cdr3_nt: TGTGCCAGCAGCCAGGGGTATGGGGCCAACGTCCTGACTTTC
d_call: NA; v_call: TRBV6-5; clone_size: NA; j_call: TRBJ2-4; cdr3_aa: CASREWGIQYF; cdr3_nt: TGTGCCAGCAGAGAGTGGGGCATTCAGTACTTC
d_call: TRBD1; v_call: TRBV28; clone_size: NA; j_call: TRBJ2-6; cdr3_aa: CASRTGGAGANVLTF; cdr3_nt: TGTGCCAGCAGGACAGGGGGCGCTGGGGCCAACGTCCTGACTTTC
d_call: NA; v_call: TRBV14; clone_size: NA; j_call: TRBJ2-3; cdr3_aa: CASSRQGPPDTQYF; cdr3_nt: TGTGCCAGCAGCCGCCAGGGCCCCCCAGATACGCAGTATTTT
d_call: TRBD2; v_call: TRBV2; clone_size: NA; j_call: TRBJ2-1; cdr3_aa: CASRERREDEQFF; cdr3_nt: TGTGCCAGCAGAGAAAGACGGGAGGATGAGCAGTTCTTC
d_call: TRBD2; v_call: TRBV7-2; clone_size: NA; j_call: TRBJ2-1; cdr3_aa: CASVLLAGVGNEQFF; cdr3_nt: TGTGCCAGCGTCCTACTAGCGGGAGTTGGTAATGAGCAGTTCTTC
d_call: TRBD1; v_call: TRBV5-1; clone_size: NA; j_call: TRBJ1-1; cdr3_aa: CASSFAGQGDTEAFF; cdr3_nt: TGCGCCAGCAGCTTCGCGGGACAGGGGGACACTGAAGCTTTCTTT
d_call: NA; v_call: TRBV7-2; clone_size: few; j_call: TRBJ2-1; cdr3_aa: CASSAGPIREQFF; cdr3_nt: TGTGCCAGCAGCGCGGGGCCCATTCGAGAGCAGTTCTTC
d_call: TRBD1; v_call: TRBV5-1; clone_size: NA; j_call: TRBJ1-2; cdr3_aa: CASAARGTGTSRGYGYTF; cdr3_nt: TGCGCCAGCGCCGCGAGGGGGACAGGGACCTCTCGGGGCTATGGCTACACCTTC
d_call: NA; v_call: TRBV6-1; clone_size: NA; j_call: TRBJ2-7; cdr3_aa: CASSETRYEQYF; cdr3_nt: TGTGCCAGCAGTGAAACCCGCTACGAGCAGTACTTC
d_call: TRBD1; v_call: TRBV28; clone_size: few; j_call: TRBJ1-2; cdr3_aa: CASSPTGGVYGYTF; cdr3_nt: TGTGCCAGCAGTCCGACAGGGGGCGTCTATGGCTACACCTTC
d_call: NA; v_call: TRBV13; clone_size: NA; j_call: TRBJ2-5; cdr3_aa: CASSPPGRLETQYF; cdr3_nt: TGTGCCAGCAGTCCACCGGGACGACTAGAGACCCAGTACTTC
d_call: TRBD1; v_call: TRBV28; clone_size: NA; j_call: TRBJ1-5; cdr3_aa: CASRPQGIAPWGNQPQHF; cdr3_nt: TGTGCCAGCCGACCACAGGGGATCGCCCCGTGGGGCAATCAGCCCCAGCATTTT
d_call: TRBD1; v_call: TRBV2; clone_size: NA; j_call: TRBJ1-5; cdr3_aa: CASSERQGGYQPQHF; cdr3_nt: TGTGCCAGCAGTGAGCGGCAGGGGGGCTATCAGCCCCAGCATTTT
d_call: TRBD2; v_call: TRBV6-5; clone_size: NA; j_call: TRBJ2-3; cdr3_aa: CASGSGSVDTQYF; cdr3_nt: TGTGCCAGCGGGAGCGGGAGTGTAGATACGCAGTATTTT
d_call: NA; v_call: TRBV10-3; clone_size: few; j_call: TRBJ2-5; cdr3_aa: CAISDRTPKYQETQYF; cdr3_nt: TGTGCCATCAGTGACAGAACTCCCAAGTACCAAGAGACCCAGTACTTC
d_call: NA; v_call: TRBV10-3; clone_size: NA; j_call: TRBJ2-1; cdr3_aa: CAITRDIPGNEQFF; cdr3_nt: TGTGCCATCACCCGGGACATTCCCGGGAATGAGCAGTTCTTC
d_call: NA; v_call: TRBV2; clone_size: NA; j_call: TRBJ1-2; cdr3_aa: CASTLGQGWGYTF; cdr3_nt: TGTGCCAGCACCTTAGGGCAGGGATGGGGCTACACCTTC
d_call: NA; v_call: TRBV7-3; clone_size: NA; j_call: TRBJ2-6; cdr3_aa: CASSLGQGYSGANVLTF; cdr3_nt: TGTGCCAGCAGCTTGGGGCAGGGGTACTCTGGGGCCAACGTCCTGACTTTC
d_call: NA; v_call: TRBV7-2; clone_size: many; j_call: TRBJ1-2; cdr3_aa: CASSLRVDYGYTF; cdr3_nt: TGTGCCAGCAGCTTACGGGTAGACTATGGCTACACCTTC
d_call: NA; v_call: TRBV5-1; clone_size: NA; j_call: TRBJ1-5; cdr3_aa: CASSLHSNQPQHF; cdr3_nt: TGCGCCAGCAGCCTACATAGCAATCAGCCCCAGCATTTT
d_call: NA; v_call: TRBV2; clone_size: NA; j_call: TRBJ1-1; cdr3_aa: CASSQEGNTEAFF; cdr3_nt: TGTGCCAGCAGTCAGGAGGGGAACACTGAAGCTTTCTTT
d_call: NA; v_call: TRBV5-1; clone_size: many; j_call: TRBJ2-1; cdr3_aa: CASSLEPVNEQFF; cdr3_nt: TGCGCCAGCAGCTTGGAACCGGTCAATGAGCAGTTCTTC
d_call: TRBD2; v_call: TRBV20-1; clone_size: NA; j_call: TRBJ2-7; cdr3_aa: CSASGLALQYF; cdr3_nt: TGCAGTGCTAGCGGACTAGCGCTACAGTACTTC
d_call: NA; v_call: TRBV19; clone_size: NA; j_call: TRBJ1-1; cdr3_aa: CASSILGIGTEAFF; cdr3_nt: TGTGCCAGTAGTATCCTCGGAATAGGCACTGAAGCTTTCTTT
d_call: NA; v_call: TRBV7-3; clone_size: NA; j_call: TRBJ2-3; cdr3_aa: CASSLTATSTDTQYF; cdr3_nt: TGTGCCAGCAGCTTAACAGCGACTAGCACAGATACGCAGTATTTT